These 5 T cell receptor beta chains originate from one sample sequenced in a study of OX40 agonist ivuxolimab in advanced cancers. Profiling relied on immunoSEQ multiplex PCR, and the TCRdb table lists in-frame clones only, not all of them. The repertoire has tens of thousands of clones, approximately 79% of them found once; the top ten carry 1.6%. The material sequenced was CD4+ or CD8+ T cells sorted from blood, taken in a trial of the OX40 agonist ivuxolimab. The origin of the receptors is an adult with an advanced solid tumor such as melanoma, head and neck, liver or kidney cancer.

The chain carries TRBV5-1 and TRBJ2-3; no clear D. The ends were cut back, 0 bases at V and 5 bases at J, with 16 bases in the middle. This CDR3 has 16 amino acids. CDR1 is SGHRS and CDR2 is YFSETQ in the germline V gene. The CDR3 coding sequence is TGCGCCAGCAGCTTGGGGCCAGCCACCCTTGTAGATACGCAGTATTTT. It yields the protein CASSLGPATLVDTQYF.

The table lists this clone with a few counts. This chain links TRBV14 with TRBJ2-5; TRBD1 aligns across 9 bases. This CDR3 region has 15 residues. Germline V gene sequence: CDR1 SGHDN, CDR2 FVKESK. Trimming took 5 bases from V and 5 from J; bases not matched to a gene: 9. Here the CDR3 DNA reads TGTGCCAGCAGCACACAGGGGGCGCAGAGGGAGACCCAGTACTTC. This codes for CASSTQGAQRETQYF.

The chain links TRBV10-3 to TRBJ2-5; no firm D call. The CDR3 loop spans 12 amino acids. The germline CDR1 and CDR2 sequences are ENHRY and SYGVKD. The V and J ends lost 2 bases and 2 bases respectively, with 3 bases between them. The CDR3 DNA reads TGTGCCATCAGTGAGCAACAAGAGACCCAGTACTTC. Residues: CAISEQQETQYF.

The chain joins TRBV28 to TRBJ2-7; D ambiguous. The CDR3 is 12 residues long. V was trimmed by 4 bases and J by 3 bases, leaving 7 bases between them. CDR1 and CDR2 (germline): MDHEN, SYDVKM. In DNA form, the CDR3 reads TGTGCCAGCAGTTCGACGTTCTACGAGCAGTACTTC. As protein: CASSSTFYEQYF.

The rearrangement uses TRBV7-6 and TRBJ2-3; perhaps TRBD2 as D (5 bases). Germline V gene sequence: CDR1 SGHVS, CDR2 FNYEAQ. The CDR3 runs to 12 residues. V lost 3 bases, J lost 11 bases, and 12 bases lay in between. CDR3 nucleotides: TGTGCCAGCAGCTTCCGGGATCAAGAGCAGTATTTT. As protein: CASSFRDQEQYF.